This T cell receptor beta chain came from a study of neurological immune-mediated disorders. Findings and caveats of the study: The greatest TCR clonal expansion occurred in HTLV-1-associated myelopathy and the least in multiple sclerosis, which fell below healthy controls.

For this clonotype: The antigen is not known. A much larger clone differs by one base, so this may be a read error.

PBMCs stored at -80 C, numbering 2 million, were the origin of the unsorted libraries. From germline, CDR1 is PRHDT and CDR2 FYEKMQ (reference sequence). The length of the CDR3 is 18 residues. Every sequencing run gave over 200 million TCR-beta sequences, taken from 15-18 subjects. TCRdb re-called the 5' RACE reads with MiXCR, one entry per CDR3 protein. The data hold about 50,000 distinct CDR3 sequences, with approximately 10% observed a single time. This receptor was taken from a man in his 70s with HTLV-1-associated myelopathy (HAM/TSP). The sequencing input was PBMCs. The chain is built from TRBV13 and TRBJ1-3, with D perhaps matching TRBD1 (6 bases). CDR3 amino acids: CVSSPRSRGGTSGNTIYF. As DNA, the CDR3 is TGTGTCAGCAGCCCCCGGTCTCGCGGGGGCACCTCTGGAAACACCATATATTTT.